Listed below are T cell receptor beta chains from one sample, sequenced in a study of blood T cells in healthy people across ages. TCRdb re-derived calls from the 5' RACE reads in MiXCR, one entry per CDR3 protein. The data contain roughly 900,000 distinct CDR3 sequences, roughly 43% of them singletons. Sequencing used blood. The receptors come from a man in his thirties or forties in good health. The CDR3 runs from the conserved cysteine through the conserved F or W. A D gene is named only where the DNA matches it firmly. Clone size appears in some rows only: once, few, many, or a class for an expanded clone.

clone_size d_call j_call v_call cdr3_aa cdr3_nt
few TRBD2 TRBJ2-1 TRBV3-1 CASSLGLASSYNEQFF TGTGCCAGCAGCCTTGGACTAGCCAGCTCCTACAATGAGCAGTTCTTC
- - TRBJ2-5 TRBV5-4 CASIYRAEGGETQYF TGTGCCAGCATCTACAGGGCGGAGGGTGGAGAGACCCAGTACTTC
- - TRBJ2-1 TRBV4-1 CASSQSRLATVYNEQFF TGCGCCAGCAGCCAAAGTAGGTTAGCGACCGTTTACAATGAGCAGTTCTTC
few - TRBJ1-5 TRBV2 CASIQNSNQPQHF TGTGCCAGCATCCAGAACAGCAATCAGCCCCAGCATTTT
- - TRBJ2-5 TRBV15 CATSMEGSRGQETQYF TGTGCCACCAGCATGGAAGGGTCGAGGGGACAAGAGACCCAGTACTTC
once TRBD1 TRBJ2-1 TRBV5-1 CASSLAGTGGSEQFF TGCGCCAGCAGCTTGGCCGGGACAGGGGGCTCTGAGCAGTTCTTC
few - TRBJ2-7 TRBV7-8 CASSSREVSYEQYF TGTGCCAGCAGCTCCAGGGAGGTCTCCTACGAGCAGTACTTC
- TRBD2 TRBJ2-7 TRBV29-1 CSALGGLAALEQYF TGCAGCGCCCTGGGGGGACTAGCGGCCTTGGAGCAGTACTTC
- - TRBJ1-1 TRBV4-2 CASSQGKWQGYTEAFF TGTGCCAGCAGCCAAGGGAAATGGCAGGGATATACTGAAGCTTTCTTT
few - TRBJ2-4 TRBV20-1 CSAKPALAKNIQYF TGCAGTGCTAAACCAGCCCTAGCCAAAAACATTCAGTACTTC
- - TRBJ2-1 TRBV20-1 CSARGDNNEQFF TGCAGTGCTAGGGGGGATAACAATGAGCAGTTCTTC
- - TRBJ2-1 TRBV7-6 CASSLSWGPNNEQFF TGTGCCAGCAGCTTAAGCTGGGGACCGAACAATGAGCAGTTCTTC
- TRBD2 TRBJ2-5 TRBV7-9 CASSGTSGRYQETQYF TGTGCCAGCAGCGGGACTAGCGGAAGGTACCAAGAGACCCAGTACTTC
many TRBD1 TRBJ1-4 TRBV6-2/TRBV6-3 CASFDPDRGTDATNEKLFF TGTGCCAGCTTCGACCCGGACAGGGGGACCGATGCAACTAATGAAAAACTGTTTTTT
- - TRBJ2-3 TRBV7-9 CASSTSLGNPTQYF TGTGCCAGCAGCACGTCGCTTGGGAATCCTACGCAGTATTTT
- - TRBJ1-6 TRBV28 CASRGDGSINSPLHF TGTGCCAGCAGGGGCGACGGTTCGATTAATTCACCCCTCCACTTT
few - TRBJ2-3 TRBV7-9 CASSHRPDTQYF TGTGCCAGCAGCCACCGGCCAGATACGCAGTATTTT
once - TRBJ1-2 TRBV12-3/TRBV12-4 CASSLSTGWDYGYTF TGTGCCAGCAGTTTATCAACAGGGTGGGACTATGGCTACACCTTC
- TRBD2 TRBJ2-1 TRBV5-1 CASSLDGSGLYNEQFF TGCGCCAGCAGCTTGGATGGTAGCGGGCTGTACAATGAGCAGTTCTTC
once - TRBJ1-1 TRBV5-1 CANSPSGQADYTEAFF TGCGCCAACAGCCCCTCCGGGCAGGCAGACTACACTGAAGCTTTCTTT
- - TRBJ2-5 TRBV11-3 CASSPLSRAGTQYF TGTGCCAGCAGCCCTCTGTCCCGAGCAGGGACCCAGTACTTC
- TRBD2 TRBJ2-3 TRBV6-5 CASSRSGESTDTQYF TGTGCCAGCAGCCGGAGCGGGGAGAGCACAGATACGCAGTATTTT
- - TRBJ1-2 TRBV12-3/TRBV12-4 CASSPDRYNYGYTF TGTGCCAGCAGTCCTGACAGATATAACTATGGCTACACCTTC
- - TRBJ2-5 TRBV20-1 CSARDRLGETQYF TGCAGTGCTAGAGATCGGCTAGGGGAGACCCAGTACTTC
- TRBD1 TRBJ2-7 TRBV4-2 CASSQDLGQASYEQYF TGTGCCAGCAGCCAAGATCTTGGACAGGCCTCCTACGAGCAGTACTTC
- - TRBJ2-1 TRBV5-6 CASGVNNEQFF TGTGCCAGCGGTGTAAACAATGAGCAGTTCTTC
once TRBD2 TRBJ2-1 TRBV28 CASSLGRAGSSYNEQFF TGTGCCAGCAGTTTAGGACGAGCGGGGAGCTCCTACAATGAGCAGTTCTTC
- - TRBJ2-7 TRBV7-2 CASSFAGASSYEQYF TGTGCCAGCAGCTTTGCAGGGGCTAGCTCCTACGAGCAGTACTTC
- - TRBJ2-7 TRBV27 CASITNRDRHYERYF TGTGCCAGCATCACGAACCGGGACCGTCACTACGAGCGGTACTTC
- - TRBJ1-5 TRBV19 CASSIYTGSQPQHF TGTGCCAGTAGTATCTATACAGGCTCTCAGCCCCAGCATTTT
- TRBD1 TRBJ1-5 TRBV10-3 CAISGSGGQPQHF TGTGCCATCAGTGGATCAGGGGGTCAGCCCCAGCATTTT
few - TRBJ1-2 TRBV12-3/TRBV12-4 CASSLVQERGGYTF TGTGCCAGCAGTTTGGTCCAGGAGAGGGGCGGCTACACCTTC
- - TRBJ2-3 TRBV7-9 CASSPPGGVRTDTQYF TGTGCCAGCAGCCCCCCGGGCGGGGTACGCACAGATACGCAGTATTTT
few TRBD1 TRBJ2-1 TRBV10-2 CASSEFRGLSLGYNEQFF TGCGCCAGCAGTGAGTTCAGGGGGTTAAGTTTGGGATACAATGAGCAGTTCTTC
- - TRBJ2-1 TRBV29-1 CSGRDPAYNEQFF TGCAGCGGCCGCGACCCGGCCTACAATGAGCAGTTCTTC
- - TRBJ2-7 TRBV4-1 CASSHIAAGDTSYEQYF TGCGCCAGCAGCCATATAGCGGCGGGCGATACCTCGTACGAGCAGTACTTC
- - TRBJ1-2 TRBV28 CASSLGVYGHTF TGTGCCAGCAGTTTAGGGGTCTATGGCCACACCTTC
few TRBD2 TRBJ2-3 TRBV20-1 CSARAGTRGDTQYF TGCAGTGCTAGAGCAGGGACTAGAGGGGATACGCAGTATTTT
few - TRBJ1-2 TRBV25-1 CASSEHFTGDIYGYTF TGTGCCAGCAGTGAACATTTTACGGGCGACATCTATGGCTACACCTTC
- - TRBJ2-1 TRBV21-1 CASSNGHRVLSYNEQFF TGTGCCAGCAGCAACGGGCACCGAGTTCTCTCCTACAATGAGCAGTTCTTC
- TRBD2 TRBJ2-3 TRBV9 CASSVALAGASTDTQYF TGTGCCAGCAGCGTAGCACTAGCGGGGGCCTCGACAGATACGCAGTATTTT
few - TRBJ2-1 TRBV11-1 CASSPGPGGNEQFF TGTGCCAGCAGCCCGGGACCAGGAGGCAATGAGCAGTTCTTC
- TRBD1 TRBJ1-5 TRBV7-9 CASSLETGQGGKSNQPQHF TGTGCCAGCAGCTTAGAGACGGGACAGGGCGGAAAGAGCAATCAGCCCCAGCATTTT
- TRBD2 TRBJ2-5 TRBV20-1 CSARDLGLGKETQYF TGCAGTGCTAGAGATCTGGGACTAGGAAAAGAGACCCAGTACTTC